Listed here are 28 T cell receptor beta chains from one sample, sequenced in a study of identical twins. TCRdb independently ran MiXCR on the 5' RACE reads; one entry per CDR3 protein. The sample includes some 660,000 distinct CDR3 sequences, roughly 8% seen only once; the top ten take approximately 0.96%. This sample also appeared in a second study, on yellow fever vaccine responses in identical twins.

Sequenced: PBMCs. These receptors were taken from a woman between 18 and 29 years old in good health.

The CDR3 region is CASNNRDRITDTQYF. In nucleotides, the CDR3 is TGTGCCAGCAACAACCGGGACCGAATCACAGATACGCAGTATTTT. This chain connects TRBV2 to TRBJ2-3; D might be TRBD1 or TRBD2, each matching 5 bases. Trimming stripped 7 bases from V and 2 bases from J, with 16 bases between. The CDR3 totals 15 residues. The germline CDR1 and CDR2 sequences are SNHLY and FYNNEI.

This clonotype was recorded many times. The chain combines TRBV29-1 with TRBJ1-1, with 7 bases matching TRBD1. This CDR3 contains 15 residues. The V gene's germline CDR1 is SQVTM and CDR2 ANQGSEA. The junction had 9 bases not matched to a gene; V was cut back by 5 bases and J by 0 bases. CDR3: CSVPGDSLMNTEAFF. CDR3 in DNA: TGCAGCGTTCCGGGGGACAGCTTAATGAACACTGAAGCTTTCTTT. Full variable domain (rest looked up from reference TRBV29-1 and TRBJ1-1): SAVISQKPSRDICQRGTSLTIQCQVDSQVTMMFWYRQQPGQSLTLIATANQGSEATYESGFVIDKFPISRPNLTFSTLTVSNMSPEDSSIYLCSVPGDSLMNTEAFFGQGTRLTVV.

This clonotype was detected only a few times. The J gene is TRBJ1-2, the V gene TRBV6-5; perhaps TRBD1 as D (6 bases). From germline, CDR1 is MNHEY and CDR2 SVGAGI. This CDR3 region has 12 residues. V was cut by 6 bases and J by 7 bases, with 12 bases left in between. The CDR3 DNA sequence: TGTGCCAGCAGCGAGGGGGGGGCTGGCTACACCTTC. Its protein is CASSEGGAGYTF.

The chain combines TRBV2 with TRBJ2-5; TRBD2 is a possible D gene (5 bases). With 7 bases removed from V and 14 bases from J, the gap between germline ends came to 17 bases. CDR1 is SNHLY, CDR2 FYNNEI, per germline. This CDR3 contains 11 residues. The CDR3, as DNA: TGTGCCAGCACCCAAGGGCCGGGATCCTACTTC. Its protein product is CASTQGPGSYF.

The chain combines TRBV9 with TRBJ2-5, with D possibly TRBD2 on 6 matching bases. Germline values: CDR1 SGDLS, CDR2 YYNGEE. Trimming removed 0 bases at V and 4 bases at J, with 16 bases between. This CDR3 has 16 residues. The CDR3 reads CASSVGRDGGRETQYF. CDR3 bases: TGTGCCAGCAGCGTAGGGAGGGACGGAGGCAGAGAGACCCAGTACTTC.

This chain uses TRBV10-3 with TRBJ2-5; D not resolved. The CDR3 extends over 13 amino acids. Trimming stripped 7 bases from V and 5 bases from J, with 14 bases between. Germline CDR1 and CDR2: ENHRY and SYGVKD. The CDR3 DNA reads as TGTGCCATCAAGGGTGAGCTGGTGGAGACCCAGTACTTC. Translation gives CAIKGELVETQYF.

The chain carries TRBV5-1 and TRBJ2-5; D is ambiguous. Trimming left V 3 bases short and J 2 bases short, with 17 bases between. Germline CDR1 reads SGHRS; CDR2 reads YFSETQ. There are 16 residues in the CDR3. The chain's CDR3 is CASSSVEVRVQETQYF. CDR3 coding DNA: TGCGCCAGCAGCTCTGTAGAAGTTAGGGTTCAAGAGACCCAGTACTTC.

The table lists this clonotype with many counts. The chain joins TRBV12-3 or TRBV12-4 to TRBJ2-3, with D tentatively TRBD1 (5 bases). V lost 6 bases to trimming and J lost 2 bases, with 12 bases between them. The CDR3 covers 14 residues. The CDR3 protein is CASRKQVTTDTQYF. The CDR3 nucleotides read TGTGCCAGCAGGAAACAGGTTACCACAGATACGCAGTATTTT.

There are a few counts of this clonotype. V is TRBV18 and J is TRBJ2-7; no clear D. The CDR3 contains 13 residues. The V gene's germline CDR1 is KGHSH and CDR2 LQKENI. V lost 3 bases to trimming and J lost 5 bases, with 11 bases between them. The CDR3 nucleotides read TGTGCCAGCTCACCCTCGTTCGAGAACGAGCAGTACTTC. It is translated as CASSPSFENEQYF.

This clonotype has only a few counts. J is TRBJ2-1 and V is TRBV6-5; TRBD2 aligns across 12 bases. After removal of 4 bases from V and 2 bases from J, the junction contained 3 bases not matched to a gene. Germline CDR1 is MNHEY and CDR2 is SVGAGI. The CDR3 covers 16 residues. The DNA of the CDR3 is TGTGCCAGCAGTTTAAGGACTAGCGGGGCCTACAATGAGCAGTTCTTC. It is translated as CASSLRTSGAYNEQFF.

This chain uses TRBV20-1 with TRBJ2-3, with D tentatively TRBD1 (5 bases). CDR1 and CDR2 from the germline V gene are DFQATT and SNEGSKA (reference sequence). With 1 base removed from V and 2 bases from J, the gap between germline ends came to 13 bases. This CDR3 has 15 amino acids. The CDR3 DNA reads as TGCAGTGCTAGAGGGGGAAGGGGTGTCACAGATACGCAGTATTTT. Translating gives CSARGGRGVTDTQYF.

This clonotype has a count of ten or more. The chain carries TRBV7-9 and TRBJ2-3; unclear D gene. In germline, CDR1 is SEHNR, CDR2 FQNEAQ (reference sequence). This CDR3 has 13 amino acids. Trimming removed 5 bases at V and 0 bases at J, with 6 bases between. The DNA for the CDR3 is TGTGCCAGCAGCGCCGACAGCACAGATACGCAGTATTTT. Protein: CASSADSTDTQYF.

Many counts were recorded for this clonotype. The chain combines TRBV14 with TRBJ2-7; D not certain. Germline CDR1 SGHDN, CDR2 FVKESK. There are 12 residues in the CDR3. V dropped 5 bases and J dropped 1 base, with 6 bases sitting between them. As DNA, the CDR3 is TGTGCCAGCAGCGGGATTTCCTACGAGCAGTACTTC. Its translation: CASSGISYEQYF.

This clonotype was recorded a few times. CDR3 bases: TGTGCCAGCACCTCAACGACTAGCGGCAGCGAGCAGTACTTC. Its protein is CASTSTTSGSEQYF. The chain employs TRBV12-3 or TRBV12-4 and TRBJ2-7; 9 bases are shared with TRBD2. V shed 7 bases and J 6 bases; nucleotides not matched to a gene: 10. The CDR3 has 14 residues.

The V gene is TRBV6-1, the J gene TRBJ2-5; D may be TRBD1 (6 bases). Trimming left V 5 bases short and J 0 bases short, with 10 bases between. The V gene's germline CDR1 is MNHNS and CDR2 SASEGT. The CDR3 runs 14 residues. CDR3 nucleotides: TGTGCCAGCAGTATGGGACATAACCAAGAGACCCAGTACTTC. Translation gives CASSMGHNQETQYF.

This clonotype was detected a few times. The chain employs TRBV29-1 and TRBJ2-7; maybe TRBD2 (5 bases). CDR1 and CDR2 from the germline V gene are SQVTM and ANQGSEA. CDR3 length: 13 residues. V was shortened by 5 bases and J by 4 bases, with 15 bases between the two germline ends. The CDR3 here is CSVRTGRAYEQYF. CDR3 nucleotide sequence: TGCAGCGTTAGGACTGGAAGAGCGTACGAGCAGTACTTC.

This clonotype was picked up many times. This chain connects TRBV6-5 to TRBJ2-2; D unclear. The germline V and J ends were trimmed by 4 bases and 2 bases, with 14 bases remaining between them. Germline lookup yields CDR1 MNHEY and CDR2 SVGAGI. This CDR3 comprises 16 residues. The DNA of the CDR3 is TGTGCCAGCAGTTTTCGCAACAGCTTAAACACCGGGGAGCTGTTTTTT. Translated: CASSFRNSLNTGELFF.

J is TRBJ2-6 and V is TRBV4-3; D tentatively fits TRBD1 or TRBD2 (5 bases each). Germline V lookup: CDR1 LGHNA, CDR2 YSLEER. The CDR3 consists of 17 residues. V lost 1 base, J lost 1 base, and 11 bases lay in between. The CDR3 sequence is CASSQVRGGSGANVLTF. The DNA of the CDR3 is TGCGCCAGCAGCCAAGTGAGGGGTGGGTCTGGGGCCAACGTCCTGACTTTC.

This clonotype was observed a few times. The V and J genes are TRBV9 and TRBJ2-1, with TRBD2 matching over 16 bases. Trimming at V came to 3 bases and at J to 1 base, leaving 10 bases not matched to a gene. Germline-derived CDR1 and CDR2 are SGDLS and YYNGEE. The CDR3 spans 20 residues. CDR3 in DNA: TGTGCCAGCAGCGCACCGGGACTAGCGGGGGGGCCAGGGTCCTACAATGAGCAGTTCTTC. Amino acid sequence: CASSAPGLAGGPGSYNEQFF.

The chain employs TRBV15 and TRBJ2-3; D may match TRBD1 or TRBD2 (6 bases each). The V end was cut by 3 bases, the J end by 4 bases, with 17 bases between. Germline lookup yields CDR1 LNHNV and CDR2 YYDKDF (reference sequence). The CDR3 is made up of 16 amino acids. The CDR3 sequence: CATSSVRGAVSDTQYF. The CDR3 DNA sequence: TGTGCCACCAGCAGCGTAAGGGGGGCGGTATCAGATACGCAGTATTTT.

This chain uses TRBV20-1 with TRBJ2-2; TRBD2 might be the D (5 bases). The germline gives CDR1 DFQATT, CDR2 SNEGSKA (reference sequence). There are 17 residues in the CDR3. V lost 0 bases, J lost 0 bases, and 14 bases lay in between. The CDR3 sequence is CSARDPGSGTNTGELFF. DNA of the CDR3: TGCAGTGCTAGAGATCCGGGGTCGGGAACGAACACCGGGGAGCTGTTTTTT.

This clonotype has a handful of counts. Germline and junction disagree at one end, which may indicate a read error. This chain joins TRBV7-9 and TRBJ2-1; TRBD2 matches at 15 bases. The CDR3 length is 13 residues. Germline lookup yields CDR1 SEHNR and CDR2 FQNEAQ (reference sequence). The CDR3 loop reads CASSPGTSGGLIF. In DNA form, the CDR3 reads TGTGCCAGCAGCCCCGGGACTAGCGGGGGGCTAATCTTC.

The gene calls are TRBV28 and TRBJ2-2, with 7 bases aligning to TRBD1. This CDR3 comprises 13 residues. Germline CDR1 is MDHEN and CDR2 is SYDVKM. The J segment lost 6 bases and the V segment lost 6 bases, leaving 4 bases of the junction unmatched. CDR3 residues: CASRSGQAGELFF. In DNA form, the CDR3 reads TGTGCCAGCAGATCCGGACAGGCCGGGGAGCTGTTTTTT. The variable domain in full, with the rest retrieved from reference TRBV28 and TRBJ2-2, is DVKVTQSSRYLVKRTGEKVFLECVQDMDHENMFWYRQDPGLGLRLIYFSYDVKMKEKGDIPEGYSVSREKKERFSLILESASTNQTSMYLCASRSGQAGELFFGEGSRLTVL.

The rearrangement joins TRBV3-1 to TRBJ2-3; the match to TRBD2 covers 11 bases. Germline V lookup: CDR1 LGHDT, CDR2 YNNKEL (reference sequence). Trimming cost V 6 bases and J 6 bases; bases outside gene matches: 8. The length of the CDR3 is 15 residues. Here the CDR3 DNA reads TGTGCCAGCAGAAAAACTAGCGGGGGAGGCGATACGCAGTATTTT. Its protein product is CASRKTSGGGDTQYF.

The chain links TRBV10-3 to TRBJ2-3, with a tentative D call TRBD2 (5 bases). The V end was cut by 9 bases, the J end by 2 bases, with 12 bases between. This CDR3 is built from 13 residues. CDR1 is ENHRY, CDR2 SYGVKD, per germline. Written as DNA, the CDR3 is TGTGCCATTTCGGAGGCCCCCACAGATACGCAGTATTTT. It specifies CAISEAPTDTQYF.

The gene calls are TRBV7-1 and TRBJ2-3, with 8 bases fitting TRBD2. TRBV7-1 is recorded as an ORF, its role being uncertain. This CDR3 is 16 amino acids long. With 5 bases clipped from V and 0 bases from J, the junction kept 7 bases outside the gene matches. CDR3 bases: TGTGCCAGCAGCATCATCGGGGGGGGCAGCACAGATACGCAGTATTTT. Translating gives CASSIIGGGSTDTQYF.

The sample holds a few counts of this clonotype. The chain recombines TRBV6-1 with TRBJ2-1, with D perhaps matching TRBD1 (6 bases). Trimming removed 8 bases at V and 3 bases at J, with 14 bases between. The CDR3 consists of 14 residues. Germline assignment: CDR1 MNHNS and CDR2 SASEGT. CDR3 nucleotide sequence: TGTGCCAGCTTGGCAGGGGCGCTCTACAATGAGCAGTTCTTC. As protein: CASLAGALYNEQFF.

The chain recombines TRBV27 with TRBJ2-3; D unclear. Germline V gives CDR1 MNHEY, CDR2 SMNVEV (reference sequence). V was shortened by 3 bases and J by 2 bases, with 15 bases between the two germline ends. There are 16 residues in the CDR3. The CDR3 spells CASSLMRARSTDTQYF. CDR3 nucleotides: TGTGCCAGCAGTTTGATGCGCGCACGGTCCACAGATACGCAGTATTTT.